This TCR beta chain was recovered during a study of blood T cell repertoires in COVID-19. The wider study: The analysed material was cDNA or gDNA that came from T cells, B-cell-depleted T cells, or PBMCs.

Repertoires were generated with immunoSEQ multiplex PCR, while TCRdb's copy carries only in-frame clones and drops some. The sample has roughly 500,000 clones, 88% seen once. Recruits, aged about 18 to 89 years, lived in 24 US areas. V lost 7 bases to trimming and J lost 0 bases, with 4 bases between them. The CDR3 loop spans 11 amino acids. Germline CDR1 SGDLS, CDR2 YYNGEE. This chain joins TRBV9 and TRBJ1-1; D gene unclear. This TCR derives from a woman aged 55-69 years who had recovered from COVID-19. The specimen sequenced was PBMCs or T cells enriched from blood (not recorded which). The CDR3 sequence: CASGMNTEAFF. CDR3 coding DNA: TGTGCCAGCGGCATGAACACTGAAGCTTTCTTT.